Listed here is a single T cell receptor (beta chain). Its antigen remains unknown. The data were taken from a study of siplizumab effects on memory and regulatory T cells. Notes on the study in general: Siplizumab produced a significant reduction in alloreactive sequences that were traceable to unstimulated CD4+ memory cells. Researchers did not confirm the suppressive function of proliferating Tregs from siplizumab cultures. Naive T cells, seemingly more diverse than memory cells, seemed major alloresponse contributors.

CDR1 and CDR2 (germline): SGHRS, YFSETQ. This CDR3 is 14 amino acids long. Trimming at V came to 0 bases and at J to 5 bases, leaving 1 base not matched to a gene. Sequenced by immunoSEQ multiplex PCR; TCRdb stores in-frame clones only, minus some. The sample holds over 70,000 clones, approximately 95% seen once. This TCR was recovered from a human donor in good health. The sequenced material came from CD8+ T cells sorted from blood. J is TRBJ2-2 and V is TRBV5-1; 7 bases fit TRBD2. In DNA form, the CDR3 reads TGCGCCAGCAGCTTGGACGGGGGGACCGGGGAGCTGTTTTTT. It is translated as CASSLDGGTGELFF.